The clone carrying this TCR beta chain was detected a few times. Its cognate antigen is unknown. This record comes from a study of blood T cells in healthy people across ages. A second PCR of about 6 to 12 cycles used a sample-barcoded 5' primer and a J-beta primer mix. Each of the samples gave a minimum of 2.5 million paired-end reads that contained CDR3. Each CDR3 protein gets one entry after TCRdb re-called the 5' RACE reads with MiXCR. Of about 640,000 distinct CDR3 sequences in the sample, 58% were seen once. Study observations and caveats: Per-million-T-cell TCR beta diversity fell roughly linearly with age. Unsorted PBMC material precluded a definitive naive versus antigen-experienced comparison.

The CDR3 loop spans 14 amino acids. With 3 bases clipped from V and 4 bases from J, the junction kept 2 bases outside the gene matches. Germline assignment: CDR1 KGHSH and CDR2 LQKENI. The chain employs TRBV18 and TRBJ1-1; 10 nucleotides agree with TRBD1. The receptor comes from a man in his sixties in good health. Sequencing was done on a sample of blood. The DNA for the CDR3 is TGTGCCAGCTCACCTCGGGACAGGGGCACTGAAGCTTTCTTT. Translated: CASSPRDRGTEAFF.